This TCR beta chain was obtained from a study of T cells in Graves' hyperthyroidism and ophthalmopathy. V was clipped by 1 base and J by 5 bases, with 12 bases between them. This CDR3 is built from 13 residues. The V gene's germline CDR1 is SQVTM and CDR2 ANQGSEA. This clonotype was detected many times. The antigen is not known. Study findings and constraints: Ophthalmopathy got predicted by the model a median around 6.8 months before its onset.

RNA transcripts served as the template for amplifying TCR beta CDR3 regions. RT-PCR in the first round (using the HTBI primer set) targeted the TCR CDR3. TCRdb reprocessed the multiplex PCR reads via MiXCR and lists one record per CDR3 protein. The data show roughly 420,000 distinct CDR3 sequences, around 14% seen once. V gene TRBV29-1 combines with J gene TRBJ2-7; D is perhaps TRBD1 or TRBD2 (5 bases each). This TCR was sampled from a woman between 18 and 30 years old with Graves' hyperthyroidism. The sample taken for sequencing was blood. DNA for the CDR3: TGCAGCGTTGAAGGGGACGAAAGAGACGAGCAGTACTTC. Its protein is CSVEGDERDEQYF.